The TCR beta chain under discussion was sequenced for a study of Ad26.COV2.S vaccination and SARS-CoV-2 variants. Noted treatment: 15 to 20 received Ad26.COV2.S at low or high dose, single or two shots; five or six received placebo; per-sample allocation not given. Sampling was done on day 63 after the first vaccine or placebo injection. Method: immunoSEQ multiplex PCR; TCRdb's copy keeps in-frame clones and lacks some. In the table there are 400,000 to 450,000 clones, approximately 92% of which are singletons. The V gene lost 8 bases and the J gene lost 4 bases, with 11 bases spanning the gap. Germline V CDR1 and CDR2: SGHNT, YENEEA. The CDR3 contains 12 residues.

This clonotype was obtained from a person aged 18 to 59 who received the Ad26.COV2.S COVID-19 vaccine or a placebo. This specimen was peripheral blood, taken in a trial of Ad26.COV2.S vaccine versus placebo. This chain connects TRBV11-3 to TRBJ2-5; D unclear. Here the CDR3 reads CASSALGETQYF. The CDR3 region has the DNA TGTGCCAGCTCCGCGTTGGGAGAGACCCAGTACTTC.